This T cell receptor beta chain was observed in a study of blood T cell repertoires in COVID-19 (dated by TCRdb to 2018 to 2020). The study in broad terms: Samples from collaborators originated in the United States, Italy and Spain and spanned both the acute and convalescent phases of COVID-19. Sample metadata almost always included a de-identified subject ID, COVID-19 status, age in years and sex. The samples were drawn from the first 160 participants of the ongoing ImmuneRACE study and from over a thousand subjects provided by 6 global collaborators. The repertoires were released in a freely available public database meant as a resource for research on the immune response to SARS-CoV-2. The prospective study material was composed of cDNA or gDNA derived from T cells, B-cell-depleted T cells, or PBMCs. Where available, HLA class I and class II types were taken from metadata supplied by the sample provider and were not determined by assay-based typing. Subjects who had been exposed to COVID-19, were actively infected with it, or had recovered from it provided the deeply sampled blood TCRbeta repertoires that made up the dataset. Study-wide conclusions, independent of this receptor: Clinical and demographic metadata were provided uncurated, with the amount varying by source and participant.

This clone appeared a few times. Its binding antigen is unknown. No quality values exist for individual bases; no much larger clone is one base distant. TCRbeta CDR3 regions were amplified from genomic DNA by means of the immunoSEQ Assay, a bias-controlled multiplex PCR. The published analysis was carried out like this. The number of nucleated cells in each sample was estimated by amplification of reference gene primers within the assay. Sequence reads were collapsed and filtered to measure the absolute abundance of every unique TCRbeta CDR3 rearrangement. For each sample, productive Simpson clonality was calculated by taking the square root of Simpson's diversity index across productive rearrangements. TCRdb stores this immuneACCESS table with in-frame sequences only. Part of the clones is absent; in the studies checked, under half of the shortfall reflects unresolved V genes, and no reason is known for the rest. That table furnishes V, J and clone size, whereas the DNA furnished D and trimming. The sample contains some 190,000 clones, roughly 82% of them found a single time. The ten largest account for 4.5% to 6.5% of the sample.

Unmatched junction bases come to 3, with V trimmed by 6 bases and J by 8 bases. CDR1 and CDR2, looked up from the germline V gene (reference sequence), are MNHEY and SMNVEV. From the cysteine up to the phenylalanine, the CDR3 has a length of 12 residues. Only the CDR3 DNA is retained, 36 bases long and in frame from the first base. Participants in the prospective study were enrolled through a virtual design, were aged about 18 to 89 years, and lived in about 25 United States geographic areas. To assign participants to cohorts, the prospective study relied on clinical history that participants themselves reported in a screening survey and a study questionnaire. Each participant in the prospective study had whole blood, serum and a nasopharyngeal or oropharyngeal swab collected by mobile phlebotomists. Over a roughly 2-month period, participants in the prospective study had the option of providing additional blood draws and questionnaires. Before DNA extraction, prospective study blood samples were shipped either frozen or at room temperature.

The source of this sequence is a middle-aged man with acute COVID-19. The chain is assembled from TRBV27 and TRBJ2-2; the central 7 bases match TRBD1. Sequencing was done on a sample of PBMCs or T cells enriched from blood (not recorded which). This receptor has the CDR3 CASSPGGGELFF. The bases read TGTGCCAGCAGCCCAGGGGGAGGGGAGCTGTTTTTT.